This T cell receptor beta chain stems from a study of blood T cell repertoires in COVID-19 (TCRdb year 2020). The study in broad terms: Samples covering the acute and convalescent phases of COVID-19 were provided by collaborators in the United States, Italy and Spain. Where available, HLA class I and class II types were obtained from metadata supplied by the sample provider rather than from assay-based typing. The material from the prospective study consisted of cDNA or gDNA derived from T cells, B-cell-depleted T cells, or PBMCs. A freely available public database, intended as a resource for researchers studying the immune response to SARS-CoV-2, is where the repertoires were released. Samples were obtained from the ongoing ImmuneRACE study (first 160 participants) and from over 1,000 subjects provided by 6 global collaborators. The dataset comprised deeply sampled blood TCRbeta repertoires from subjects exposed to, actively infected with, or recovered from COVID-19. Nearly every sample came with metadata listing a de-identified subject ID, COVID-19 status, age in years and sex. The research as a whole found: Clinical and demographic metadata were provided uncurated, with the amount varying by source and participant.

This clone has just one count. Which antigen it targets is not known. Within one base of it there is no much larger clone, and no base qualities were kept. There are 15 amino acids in the CDR3, from cysteine to phenylalanine inclusive. The DNA shown is the 45-base CDR3, in frame from base 1. For CDR1 and CDR2, the germline V gene lists MNHEY and SVGAGI. The junction shows trimming of 4 bases on V and 4 bases on J, and the gene matches do not reach 10 bases of it. TCRbeta CDR3 regions were amplified from genomic DNA by means of the immunoSEQ Assay, a bias-controlled multiplex PCR. As for the authors' bioinformatics: Nucleated cell counts per sample were estimated from amplification of reference gene primers within the assay. Sequence reads were collapsed and filtered to measure the absolute abundance of every unique TCRbeta CDR3 rearrangement. For each sample, productive Simpson clonality was calculated by taking the square root of Simpson's diversity index across productive rearrangements. Held by TCRdb, this immuneACCESS table contains in-frame sequences only and omits some clones. Under half of the omission traces to an unresolved V gene where checked; the cause of the rest is unknown. V and J calls and clone size are given by that table; D and trimming were obtained from the DNA. For this sample there are 250,000 to 400,000 clones; roughly 90% appear just once. The ten largest clones add up to around 2.7% of the sample.

Participants in the prospective study were aged roughly 18 to 100 years, lived in about two dozen United States geographic areas, and enrolled through a virtual design. In the prospective study, participants were assigned to cohorts based on the clinical history participants reported in a screening survey and a study questionnaire. Recovered participants in ImmuneRACE Cohort 3 were defined as having two consecutive negative NP/OP PCR tests, clearance from a healthcare professional, or resolution of symptoms. Mobile phlebotomists in the prospective study collected whole blood, serum and a nasopharyngeal or oropharyngeal swab from every participant. Participants in the prospective study had the option to provide additional blood draws and questionnaires over a roughly two-month period. Blood samples from the prospective study were shipped frozen or at room temperature prior to DNA extraction.

The sequence joins TRBV6-5 to TRBJ2-7; TRBD1 matches 7 bases in the middle. The sequence derives from a man aged 60 to 75 who had recovered from COVID-19. Material: PBMCs or T cells enriched from blood (not recorded which). The sequenced DNA: TGTGCCAGCAGTTTACCGGGACAGAGCACTTACGAGCAGTACTTC. Its protein is CASSLPGQSTYEQYF.